Listed below are T cell receptor beta chains from one sample, sequenced in a study of response to subunit inactivated influenza vaccine. TCRdb re-analysed the RT-PCR reads in MiXCR, keeping a single row per CDR3 protein. The sample has 150,000 to 200,000 distinct CDR3 sequences; 9.5% to 15% are singletons. These data are also associated with another study on T cells expressing NK-cell markers.

The sample consisted of CD8+ T cells sorted from PBMCs, taken 11 to 12 days after vaccination. These receptors were collected from a man in his fifties or sixties who received an inactivated influenza vaccine. Both conserved end residues are part of each CDR3.

V: TRBV2; J: TRBJ2-7; CDR3: CASSRGFSYEQYF
V: TRBV20-1; J: TRBJ2-3; CDR3: CSARNLTGWLGTQYF
V: TRBV27; J: TRBJ2-7; CDR3: CASSGLLAGGSYEQYF
V: TRBV29-1; J: TRBJ2-2; CDR3: CSVGGGGGTGELFF
V: TRBV24-1; J: TRBJ2-7; CDR3: CATSDSGAYEQYF
V: TRBV30; J: TRBJ2-1; CDR3: CAWQKYNEQFF
V: TRBV7-9; J: TRBJ2-5; CDR3: CAVGPVPYQETQYF
V: TRBV7-9; J: TRBJ1-6; CDR3: CASSSGHPNSPLHF
V: TRBV5-1; J: TRBJ2-7; CDR3: CASSLAIGQGAYEQYF
V: TRBV4-1; J: TRBJ2-2; CDR3: CASSQEATSGWAGELFF
V: TRBV10-3; J: TRBJ1-6; CDR3: CAISESRDRNSPLHF
V: TRBV5-1; J: TRBJ2-1; CDR3: CASSLHSNSYNEQFF
V: TRBV2; J: TRBJ1-4; CDR3: CASSEPNPGEVGEKLFF
V: TRBV5-1; J: TRBJ2-3; CDR3: CASSLGQASSTDTQYF
V: TRBV6-5; J: TRBJ2-1; CDR3: CASSYYRGLNEQFF
V: TRBV7-2; J: TRBJ1-3; CDR3: CASSLSGTGNTIYF
V: TRBV5-6; J: TRBJ2-2; CDR3: CASSLGIAWTGELFF